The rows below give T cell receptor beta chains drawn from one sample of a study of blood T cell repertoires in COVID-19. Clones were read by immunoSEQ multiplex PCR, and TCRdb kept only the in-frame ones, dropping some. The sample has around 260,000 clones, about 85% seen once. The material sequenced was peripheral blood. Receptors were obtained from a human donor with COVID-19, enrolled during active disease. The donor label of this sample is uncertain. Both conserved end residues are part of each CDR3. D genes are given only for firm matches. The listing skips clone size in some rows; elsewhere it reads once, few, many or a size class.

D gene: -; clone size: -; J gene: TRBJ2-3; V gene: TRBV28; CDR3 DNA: TGTGCCAGCAGCACTACCGGGGTAACCACAAGCACAGATACGCAGTATTTT; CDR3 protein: CASSTTGVTTSTDTQYF
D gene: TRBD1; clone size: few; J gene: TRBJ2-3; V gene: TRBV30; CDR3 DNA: TGTGCCTGGAGCGGACAGGGACTAGATACGCAGTATTTT; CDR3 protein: CAWSGQGLDTQYF
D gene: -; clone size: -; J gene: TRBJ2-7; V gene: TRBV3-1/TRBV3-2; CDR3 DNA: TGTGCCAGCCGCCAAAGGGGAATCGCCTACGAGCAGTACTTC; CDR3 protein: CASRQRGIAYEQYF
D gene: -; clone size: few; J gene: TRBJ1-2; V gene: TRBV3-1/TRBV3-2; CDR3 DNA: TGTGCCAGCAGCCAAGATCGGCAGGGGTCGAGTTATGGCTACACCTTC; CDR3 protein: CASSQDRQGSSYGYTF
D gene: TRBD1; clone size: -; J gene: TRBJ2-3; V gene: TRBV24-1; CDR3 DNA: TGTGCCACCAGTGAGGTCAGAGCAGGGGGTGCCCCAGATACGCAGTATTTT; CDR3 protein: CATSEVRAGGAPDTQYF
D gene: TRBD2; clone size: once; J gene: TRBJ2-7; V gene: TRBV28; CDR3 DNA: TGTGCCAGCAGTTTGCTAGCGGGAGGGCCCCACGAGCAGTACTTC; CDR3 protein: CASSLLAGGPHEQYF
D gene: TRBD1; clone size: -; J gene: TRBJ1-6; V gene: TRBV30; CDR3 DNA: TGTGCCTGGGGGACAGGGGTCCATTCACCCCTCCACTTT; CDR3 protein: CAWGTGVHSPLHF
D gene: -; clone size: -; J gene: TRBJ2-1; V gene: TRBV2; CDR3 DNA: TGTGCCAGCAGTGCCGGAAGGAGGCCCTACAATGAGCAGTTCTTC; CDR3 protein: CASSAGRRPYNEQFF
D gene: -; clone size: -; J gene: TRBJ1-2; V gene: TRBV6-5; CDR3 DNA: TGTGCCTGCAAACAGGGATTCGGCTACACCTTC; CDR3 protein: CACKQGFGYTF
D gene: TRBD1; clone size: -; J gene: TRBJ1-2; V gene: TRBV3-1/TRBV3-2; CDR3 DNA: TGTGCCAGCAGCCAAGGGTTTGCCAGGGGGCTTGGCTACACCTTC; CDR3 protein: CASSQGFARGLGYTF
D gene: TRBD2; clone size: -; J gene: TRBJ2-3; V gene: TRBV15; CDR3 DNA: TGTGCCACCAGCAGAGATCTAATACTAGCGGGAGATACGCAGTATTTT; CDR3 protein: CATSRDLILAGDTQYF
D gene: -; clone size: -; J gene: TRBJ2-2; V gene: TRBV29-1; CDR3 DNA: TGCAGCGTTGTAGGGGGGGGAGCCGGGGAGCTGTTTTTT; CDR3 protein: CSVVGGGAGELFF
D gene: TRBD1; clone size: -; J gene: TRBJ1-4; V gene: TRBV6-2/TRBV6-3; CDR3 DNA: TGTGCCAGCAGTCCCCAGGGACAGGACTCAACTAATGAAAAACTGTTTTTT; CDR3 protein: CASSPQGQDSTNEKLFF
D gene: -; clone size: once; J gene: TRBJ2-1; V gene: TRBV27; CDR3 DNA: TGTGCCAGCAGTTTAACGGGAGACAACAATGAGCAGTTCTTC; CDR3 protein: CASSLTGDNNEQFF
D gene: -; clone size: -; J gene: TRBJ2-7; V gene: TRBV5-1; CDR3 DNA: TGCGCCAGCAGCCCGGGACATCTAAACTCCTACGAGCAGTACTTC; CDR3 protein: CASSPGHLNSYEQYF
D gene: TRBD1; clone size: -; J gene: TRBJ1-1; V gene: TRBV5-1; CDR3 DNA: TGCGCCAGCAGCCCCGGGACAGGGGCAATGAACACTGAAGCTTTCTTT; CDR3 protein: CASSPGTGAMNTEAFF
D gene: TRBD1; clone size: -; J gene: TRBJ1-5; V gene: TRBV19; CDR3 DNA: TGTGCCAGTAGTGCCCGTTTTCAGGGGGCAGGTCAGCCCCAGCATTTT; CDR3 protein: CASSARFQGAGQPQHF
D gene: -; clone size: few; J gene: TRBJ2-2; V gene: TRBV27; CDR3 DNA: TGTGCCAGCAGTTTGACACTTACCAACACCGGGGAGCTGTTTTTT; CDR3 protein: CASSLTLTNTGELFF
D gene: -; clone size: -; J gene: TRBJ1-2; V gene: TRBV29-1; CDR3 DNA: TGCAGCGTTGGACAGAACTATGGCTACACCTTC; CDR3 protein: CSVGQNYGYTF
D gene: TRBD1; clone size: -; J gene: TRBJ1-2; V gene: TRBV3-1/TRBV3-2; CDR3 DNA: TGTGCCAGCAGCCAGGCGCTTGGCAGGGGGCGGGATCACTTC; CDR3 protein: CASSQALGRGRDHF
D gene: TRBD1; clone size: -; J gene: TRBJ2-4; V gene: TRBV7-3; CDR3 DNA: TGTGCCAGCACCACAGACAGGGTGGCCAAAAACATTCAGTACTTC; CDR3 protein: CASTTDRVAKNIQYF
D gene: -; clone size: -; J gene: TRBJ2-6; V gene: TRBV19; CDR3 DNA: TGTGCCAGTAGGGGGGCAGGGGAAGACAACGTCCTGACTTTC; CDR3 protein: CASRGAGEDNVLTF